This T cell receptor beta chain was recorded in a study of PD-L1 blockade in urothelial cancer. This table comes from immunoSEQ multiplex PCR, and its TCRdb copy is limited to in-frame clones, with some not included. The sample records 98,000 or so clones, around 90% being singletons. The germline V gene encodes CDR1 SGHVS and CDR2 FQNEAQ. The CDR3 totals 16 residues. J gave up 1 base and V 5 bases, and 8 bases lay outside the gene matches. Time point indicated: pretreatment peripheral blood. The receptor's source is a man aged 55 to 69 with urothelial cancer. The sample consisted of PBMCs, taken around atezolizumab (anti-PD-L1) treatment. J is TRBJ1-2 and V is TRBV7-8; 9 positions match TRBD1. The CDR3 spells CASSKRTGALNYGYTF. DNA of the CDR3: TGTGCCAGCAGCAAAAGGACAGGGGCCCTTAACTATGGCTACACCTTC.